The 10 T cell receptor beta chains reported below all come from one sample, sequenced in a study of graft-versus-host responses after intestinal transplantation. Only in-frame clones appear in the TCRdb table, and some are missing; sequencing was by immunoSEQ multiplex PCR. Among about 35,000 clones listed, 90% to 95% were seen once. Sequencing was performed on PBMCs, taken 16 days after intestinal transplant. These receptors were taken from a human patient who received an intestinal transplant, so some T cells may come from the graft donor.

The chain carries TRBV9 and TRBJ1-1; D gene ambiguous. V was pared by 1 base and J by 3 bases, with 7 bases between. The V gene's germline CDR1 is SGDLS and CDR2 YYNGEE. This CDR3 comprises 13 residues. For the CDR3, the DNA is TGTGCCAGCAGCGTATTTCGGCACACTGAAGCTTTCTTT. Translation: CASSVFRHTEAFF.

The genes are TRBV6-6 and TRBJ2-1; no clear D. The CDR3 contains 12 residues. Germline CDR1 is MNHNY and CDR2 is SVGAGI (reference sequence). V was shortened by 2 bases and J by 5 bases, with 4 bases between the two germline ends. CDR3 sequence reads: CASSYPDNEQFF. CDR3 in DNA: TGTGCCAGCAGTTACCCGGACAATGAGCAGTTCTTC.

The chain employs TRBV13 and TRBJ2-3, with 7 positions matching TRBD2. The CDR3 has 15 residues. From germline, CDR1 is PRHDT and CDR2 FYEKMQ (reference sequence). The junction had 9 bases not matched to a gene; V was cut back by 7 bases and J by 2 bases. In nucleotides, the CDR3 is TGTGCCAGCACCTCCGCGGGAGCCATCACAGATACGCAGTATTTT. Its translation is CASTSAGAITDTQYF. The whole variable domain, filled in from reference TRBV13 and TRBJ2-3, reads AAGVIQSPRHLIKEKRETATLKCYPIPRHDTVYWYQQGPGQDPQFLISFYEKMQSDKGSIPDRFSAQQFSDYHSELNMSSLELGDSALYFCASTSAGAITDTQYFGPGTRLTVL.

The V and J genes are TRBV5-8 and TRBJ2-7, with 7 bases matching TRBD2. Germline V gene lookup returns CDR1 SGHTS and CDR2 YDEGEE. V was clipped by 2 bases and J by 5 bases; unmatched bases: 10. The CDR3 sequence is 15 residues long. The CDR3 region has the DNA TGTGCCAGCAGCTTCGGAACCACGGGACTAAACGAGCAGTACTTC. Translating it yields CASSFGTTGLNEQYF.

This chain connects TRBV19 to TRBJ2-1; D may be TRBD2 (6 bases). The CDR3 has 15 amino acids. CDR1 LNHDA and CDR2 SQIVND come from the germline V gene (reference sequence). V dropped 6 bases and J dropped 2 bases, with 14 bases sitting between them. CDR3 sequence reads: CASSSRLGAYNEQFF. CDR3 nucleotides: TGTGCCAGTAGCAGTAGACTAGGCGCCTACAATGAGCAGTTCTTC. Complete variable domain (other parts from reference TRBV19 and TRBJ2-1): DGGITQSPKYLFRKEGQNVTLSCEQNLNHDAMYWYRQDPGQGLRLIYYSQIVNDFQKGDIAEGYSVSREKKESFPLTVTSAQKNPTAFYLCASSSRLGAYNEQFFGPGTRLTVL.

This clone has only a few counts. The CDR3 loop reads CASSPGVKDNEQFF. The CDR3 nucleotides are TGTGCCAGCAGCCCGGGGGTTAAGGACAATGAGCAGTTCTTC. The J gene is TRBJ2-1, the V gene TRBV27; the D gene is possibly TRBD2 (6 bases). Deletions cut 6 bases from V and 5 bases from J, with 14 bases between. CDR1 and CDR2 from the germline V gene are MNHEY and SMNVEV (reference sequence). This CDR3 spans 14 amino acids.

In DNA form, the CDR3 reads TGTGCCAGCAGTGCACTTCGAGGAGCGGGAGGGCCGGGCTACGAGCAGTACTTC. Translating it yields CASSALRGAGGPGYEQYF. V and J are TRBV28 and TRBJ2-7; TRBD2 agrees at 10 bases. J gave up 3 bases and V 5 bases, and 16 bases lay outside the gene matches. This CDR3 spans 18 amino acids. CDR1 is MDHEN, CDR2 SYDVKM, per germline. Full variable domain (missing parts from reference TRBV28 and TRBJ2-7): DVKVTQSSRYLVKRTGEKVFLECVQDMDHENMFWYRQDPGLGLRLIYFSYDVKMKEKGDIPEGYSVSREKKERFSLILESASTNQTSMYLCASSALRGAGGPGYEQYFGPGTRLTVT.

The chain combines TRBV4-1 with TRBJ1-2; 9 positions match TRBD1. CDR1 and CDR2 (germline): MGHRA, YSYEKL. The CDR3 is made up of 14 amino acids. The V segment lost 4 bases and the J segment 4 bases; nucleotides outside the gene matches: 4. The CDR3 bases are TGCGCCAGCAGCCCACCGGGACAGGGCTATGGCTACACCTTC. Translation: CASSPPGQGYGYTF.

V gene TRBV15 combines with J gene TRBJ2-1, with TRBD1 matching over 11 bases. V dropped 3 bases and J dropped 5; count of bases not matched to a gene: 3. This CDR3 comprises 15 residues. Germline V gene sequence: CDR1 LNHNV, CDR2 YYDKDF (reference sequence). The CDR3 coding sequence is TGTGCCACCAGCAGCCGGGACAGGGGGAACAATGAGCAGTTCTTC. Translation gives CATSSRDRGNNEQFF. Full variable domain (rest looked up from reference TRBV15 and TRBJ2-1): DAMVIQNPRYQVTQFGKPVTLSCSQTLNHNVMYWYQQKSSQAPKLLFHYYDKDFNNEADTPDNFQSRRPNTSFCFLDIRSPGLGDTAMYLCATSSRDRGNNEQFFGPGTRLTVL.

The chain carries TRBV7-2 and TRBJ1-1; 10 nucleotides line up with TRBD1. Germline trimming cut 3 bases from V and 7 bases from J; bases unmatched to any gene: 2. CDR3 length equals 13 residues. Per the germline V gene, CDR1 is SGHTA and CDR2 is FQGNSA. The CDR3 region has the DNA TGTGCCAGCAGCTTGGACAGGGGGGATGAAGCTTTCTTT. This codes for CASSLDRGDEAFF.